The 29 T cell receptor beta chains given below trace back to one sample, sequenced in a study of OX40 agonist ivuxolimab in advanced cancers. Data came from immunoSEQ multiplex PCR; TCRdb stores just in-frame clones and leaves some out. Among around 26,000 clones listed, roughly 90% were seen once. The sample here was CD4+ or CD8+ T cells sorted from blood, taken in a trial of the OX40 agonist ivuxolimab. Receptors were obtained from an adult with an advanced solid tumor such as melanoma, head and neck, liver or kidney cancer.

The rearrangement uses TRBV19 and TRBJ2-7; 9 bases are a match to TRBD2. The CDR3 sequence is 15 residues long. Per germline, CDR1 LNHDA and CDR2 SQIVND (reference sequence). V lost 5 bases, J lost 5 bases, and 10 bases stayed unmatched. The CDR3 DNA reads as TGTGCCAGTAGTCCCTATAGCGGGAGCATCCACGAGCAGTACTTC. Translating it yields CASSPYSGSIHEQYF. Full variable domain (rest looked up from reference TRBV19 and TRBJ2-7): DGGITQSPKYLFRKEGQNVTLSCEQNLNHDAMYWYRQDPGQGLRLIYYSQIVNDFQKGDIAEGYSVSREKKESFPLTVTSAQKNPTAFYLCASSPYSGSIHEQYFGPGTRLTVT.

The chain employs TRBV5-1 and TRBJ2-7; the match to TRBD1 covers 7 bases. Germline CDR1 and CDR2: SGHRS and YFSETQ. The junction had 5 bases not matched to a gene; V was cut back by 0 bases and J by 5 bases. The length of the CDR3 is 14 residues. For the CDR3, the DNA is TGCGCCAGCAGCTTGGCGACAGGGAACCACGAGCAGTACTTC. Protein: CASSLATGNHEQYF.

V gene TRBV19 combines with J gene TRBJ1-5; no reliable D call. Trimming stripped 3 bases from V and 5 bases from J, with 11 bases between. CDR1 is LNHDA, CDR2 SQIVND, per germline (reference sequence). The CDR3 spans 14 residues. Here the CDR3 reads CASSIFPSDQPQHF. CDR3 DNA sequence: TGTGCCAGTAGTATTTTTCCGTCGGATCAGCCCCAGCATTTT.

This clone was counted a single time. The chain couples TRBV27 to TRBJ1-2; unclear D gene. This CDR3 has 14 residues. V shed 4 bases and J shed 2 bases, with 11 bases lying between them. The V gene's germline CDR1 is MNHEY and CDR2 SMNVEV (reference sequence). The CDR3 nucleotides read TGTGCCAGCAGTTCCCGAGTTGGGAACTATGGCTACACCTTC. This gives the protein CASSSRVGNYGYTF.

The CDR3 protein is CASSTGQSNSPLHF. The CDR3 DNA follows: TGTGCCAGCAGCACGGGACAGAGTAATTCACCCCTCCACTTT. The chain joins TRBV5-6 to TRBJ1-6; 7 bases line up with TRBD1. This CDR3 has 14 amino acids. The germline V gene encodes CDR1 SGHDT and CDR2 YYEEEE. The V segment lost 4 bases and the J segment 6 bases; nucleotides outside the gene matches: 4. Based on the CDR3 plus reference TRBV5-6 and TRBJ1-6, the full variable domain is DAGVTQSPTHLIKTRGQQVTLRCSPKSGHDTVSWYQQALGQGPQFIFQYYEEEERQRGNFPDRFSGHQFPNYSSELNVNALLLGDSALYLCASSTGQSNSPLHFGNGTRLTVT.

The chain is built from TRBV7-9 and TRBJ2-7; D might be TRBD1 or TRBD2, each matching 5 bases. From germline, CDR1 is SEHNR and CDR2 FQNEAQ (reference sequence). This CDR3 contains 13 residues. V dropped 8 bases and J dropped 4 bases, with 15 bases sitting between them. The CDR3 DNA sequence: TGTGCCAGCTCGGGGACCGGGGAATACGAGCAGTACTTC. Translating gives CASSGTGEYEQYF.

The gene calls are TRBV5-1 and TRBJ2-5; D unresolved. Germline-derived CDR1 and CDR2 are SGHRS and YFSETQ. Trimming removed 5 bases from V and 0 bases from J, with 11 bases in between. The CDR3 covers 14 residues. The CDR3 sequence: CASSTPVYQETQYF. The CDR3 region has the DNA TGCGCCAGCAGTACCCCAGTGTACCAAGAGACCCAGTACTTC.

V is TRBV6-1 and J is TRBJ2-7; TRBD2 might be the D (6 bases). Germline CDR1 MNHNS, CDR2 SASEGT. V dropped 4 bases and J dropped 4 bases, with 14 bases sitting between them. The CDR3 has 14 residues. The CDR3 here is CASSAGTQTYEQYF. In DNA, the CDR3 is TGTGCCAGCAGTGCCGGGACTCAAACATACGAGCAGTACTTC.

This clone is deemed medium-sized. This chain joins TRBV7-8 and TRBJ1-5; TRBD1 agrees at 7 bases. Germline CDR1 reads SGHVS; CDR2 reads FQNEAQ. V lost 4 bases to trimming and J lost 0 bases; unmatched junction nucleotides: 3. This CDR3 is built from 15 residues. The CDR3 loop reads CASSSGQHSNQPQHF. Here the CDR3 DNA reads TGTGCCAGCAGCTCGGGACAGCATAGCAATCAGCCCCAGCATTTT.

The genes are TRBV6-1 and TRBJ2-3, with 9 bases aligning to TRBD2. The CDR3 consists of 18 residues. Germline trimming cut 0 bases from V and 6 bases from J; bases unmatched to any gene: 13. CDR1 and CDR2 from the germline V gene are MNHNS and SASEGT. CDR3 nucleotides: TGTGCCAGCAGTGAAGCCCAGGAGTGGCGGGGGGGCTTGGATACGCAGTATTTT. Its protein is CASSEAQEWRGGLDTQYF.

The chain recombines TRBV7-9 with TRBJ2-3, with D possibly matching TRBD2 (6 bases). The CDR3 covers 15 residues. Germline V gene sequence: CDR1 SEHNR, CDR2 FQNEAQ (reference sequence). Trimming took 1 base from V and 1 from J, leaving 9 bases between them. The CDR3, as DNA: TGTGCCAGCAGCTTAGTGCCTAGCGGCACAGATACGCAGTATTTT. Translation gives CASSLVPSGTDTQYF.

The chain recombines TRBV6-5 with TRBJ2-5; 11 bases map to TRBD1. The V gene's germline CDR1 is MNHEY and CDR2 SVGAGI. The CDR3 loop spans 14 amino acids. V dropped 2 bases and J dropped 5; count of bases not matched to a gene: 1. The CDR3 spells CASSYGDRGETQYF. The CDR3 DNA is TGTGCCAGCAGTTACGGGGACAGGGGGGAGACCCAGTACTTC.

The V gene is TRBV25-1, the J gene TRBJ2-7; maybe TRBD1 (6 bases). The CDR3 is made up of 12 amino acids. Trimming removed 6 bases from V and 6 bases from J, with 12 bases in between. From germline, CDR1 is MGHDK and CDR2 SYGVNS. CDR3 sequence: CASSLTGSEQYF. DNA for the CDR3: TGTGCCAGCAGCCTGACAGGATCCGAGCAGTACTTC.

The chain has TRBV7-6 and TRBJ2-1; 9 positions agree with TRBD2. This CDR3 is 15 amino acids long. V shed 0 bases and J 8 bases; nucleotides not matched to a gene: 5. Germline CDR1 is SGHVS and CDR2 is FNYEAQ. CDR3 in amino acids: CASSLAAGGLDEQFF. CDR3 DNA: TGTGCCAGCAGCTTAGCAGCGGGGGGTTTAGATGAGCAGTTCTTC.

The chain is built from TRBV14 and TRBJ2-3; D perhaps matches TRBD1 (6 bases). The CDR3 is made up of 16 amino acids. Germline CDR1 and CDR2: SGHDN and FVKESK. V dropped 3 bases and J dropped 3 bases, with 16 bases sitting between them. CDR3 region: CASSHKRQVLTDTQYF. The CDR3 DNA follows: TGTGCCAGCAGCCATAAGAGACAGGTCTTAACAGATACGCAGTATTTT.

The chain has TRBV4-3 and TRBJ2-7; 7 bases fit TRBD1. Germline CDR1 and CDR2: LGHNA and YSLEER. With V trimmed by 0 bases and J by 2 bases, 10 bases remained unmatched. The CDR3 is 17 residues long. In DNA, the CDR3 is TGCGCCAGCAGCCAAGATTTAATGGGACAGACGACCTACGAGCAGTACTTC. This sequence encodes CASSQDLMGQTTYEQYF.

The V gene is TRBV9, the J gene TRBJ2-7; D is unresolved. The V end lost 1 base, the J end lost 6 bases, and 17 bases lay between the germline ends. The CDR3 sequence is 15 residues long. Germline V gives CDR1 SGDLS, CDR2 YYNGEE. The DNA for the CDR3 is TGTGCCAGCAGCGTATCCCAGTTCCCACCGGTCGAGCAGTACTTC. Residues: CASSVSQFPPVEQYF.

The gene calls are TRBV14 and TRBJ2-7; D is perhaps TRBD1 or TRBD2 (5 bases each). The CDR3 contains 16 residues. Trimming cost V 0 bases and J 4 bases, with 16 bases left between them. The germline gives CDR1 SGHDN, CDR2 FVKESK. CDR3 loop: CASSQDKRGSPYEQYF. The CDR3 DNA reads TGTGCCAGCAGCCAAGATAAGAGGGGATCCCCATACGAGCAGTACTTC.

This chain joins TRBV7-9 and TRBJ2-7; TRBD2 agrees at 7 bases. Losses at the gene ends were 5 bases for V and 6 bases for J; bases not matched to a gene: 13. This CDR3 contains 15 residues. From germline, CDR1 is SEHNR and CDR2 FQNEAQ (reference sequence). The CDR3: CASSPPTAGSLEQYF. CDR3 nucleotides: TGTGCCAGCAGCCCCCCGACAGCGGGGTCGCTCGAGCAGTACTTC.

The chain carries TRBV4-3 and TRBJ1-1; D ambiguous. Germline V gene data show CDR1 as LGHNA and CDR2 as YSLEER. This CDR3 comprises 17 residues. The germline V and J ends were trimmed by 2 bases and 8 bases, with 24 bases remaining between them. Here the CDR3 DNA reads TGCGCCAGCAGCCAAAACCATCATGCAAGACGCGAAGCGGAAGCTTTCTTT. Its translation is CASSQNHHARREAEAFF.

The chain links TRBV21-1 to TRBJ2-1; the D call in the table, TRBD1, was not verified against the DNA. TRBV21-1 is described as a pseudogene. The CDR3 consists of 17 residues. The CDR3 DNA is TGTGCCAGCAGCAAAGCCGGGCCAGGGGGAAACCACAATGAGCAGTTCTTC. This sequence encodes CASSKAGPGGNHNEQFF.

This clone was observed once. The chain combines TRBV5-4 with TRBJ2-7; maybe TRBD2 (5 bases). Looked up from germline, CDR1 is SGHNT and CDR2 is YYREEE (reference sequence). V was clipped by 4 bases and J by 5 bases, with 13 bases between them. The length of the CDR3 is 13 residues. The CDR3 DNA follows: TGTGCCAGCAGCCTTAGCAATAGCGACGAGCAGTACTTC. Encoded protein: CASSLSNSDEQYF.

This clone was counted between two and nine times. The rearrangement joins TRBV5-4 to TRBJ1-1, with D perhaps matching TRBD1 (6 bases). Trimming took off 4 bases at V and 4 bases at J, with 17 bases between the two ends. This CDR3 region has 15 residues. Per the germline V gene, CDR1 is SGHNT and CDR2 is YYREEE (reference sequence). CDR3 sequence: CASSPSRGPSTEAFF. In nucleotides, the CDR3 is TGTGCCAGCAGCCCAAGCAGGGGCCCGAGCACTGAAGCTTTCTTT.

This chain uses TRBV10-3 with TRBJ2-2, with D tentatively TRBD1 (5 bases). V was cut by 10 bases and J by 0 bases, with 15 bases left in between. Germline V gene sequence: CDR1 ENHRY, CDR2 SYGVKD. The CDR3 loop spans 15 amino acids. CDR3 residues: CATHLSQANTGELFF. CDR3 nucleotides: TGTGCCACACACTTATCACAGGCGAACACCGGGGAGCTGTTTTTT.

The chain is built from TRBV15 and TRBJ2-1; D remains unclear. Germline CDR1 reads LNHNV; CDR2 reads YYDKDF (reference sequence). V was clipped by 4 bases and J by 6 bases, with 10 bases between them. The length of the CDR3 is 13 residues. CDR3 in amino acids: CATSKGVGNEQFF. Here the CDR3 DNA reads TGTGCCACCAGCAAAGGAGTAGGCAATGAGCAGTTCTTC.

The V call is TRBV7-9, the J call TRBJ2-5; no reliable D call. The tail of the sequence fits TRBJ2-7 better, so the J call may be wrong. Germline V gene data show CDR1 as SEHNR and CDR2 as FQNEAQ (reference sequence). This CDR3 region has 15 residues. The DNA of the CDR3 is TGTGCCAGCAGCTTTGTCTCGGGCAGAACCTACGAGCAGTACTTC. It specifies CASSFVSGRTYEQYF.

CDR3 amino acids: CASSGGQGADELFF. The CDR3 DNA sequence: TGTGCCAGCAGCGGGGGACAGGGGGCTGACGAGCTGTTTTTT. The chain recombines TRBV9 with TRBJ2-2; TRBD1 agrees at 12 bases. The junction had 5 bases not matched to a gene; V was cut back by 3 bases and J by 11 bases. There are 14 residues in the CDR3. Germline V CDR1 and CDR2: SGDLS, YYNGEE.

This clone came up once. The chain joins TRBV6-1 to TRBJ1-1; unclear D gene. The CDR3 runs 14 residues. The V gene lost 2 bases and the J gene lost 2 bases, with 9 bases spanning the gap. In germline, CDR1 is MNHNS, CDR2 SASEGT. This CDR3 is CASSELVSNTEAFF. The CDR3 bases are TGTGCCAGCAGTGAACTGGTCAGCAACACTGAAGCTTTCTTT.

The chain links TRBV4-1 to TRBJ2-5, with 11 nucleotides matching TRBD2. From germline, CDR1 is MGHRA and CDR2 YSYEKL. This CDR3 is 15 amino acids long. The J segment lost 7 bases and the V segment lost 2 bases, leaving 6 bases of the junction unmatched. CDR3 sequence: CASSQIAGGLGTQYF. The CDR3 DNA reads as TGCGCCAGCAGCCAAATAGCGGGGGGGCTTGGGACCCAGTACTTC.